The present T cell receptor (beta chain) was sequenced within a study of identical twins. One entry per CDR3 protein results from TCRdb running MiXCR on the 5' RACE reads. In the table there are about 530,000 distinct CDR3 sequences, about a fifth of which are singletons. Unmatched junction bases numbered 10, after V lost 3 bases and J lost 6 bases. CDR3 length equals 16 residues. The sample holds a few counts of this clonotype. Its antigen is unknown. Overall study results and limits: Out-of-frame alpha sequences common to twins exhibited an excess of low generation probability.

The same sample was also studied in work on yellow fever vaccine responses in identical twins.

Sequences were obtained from CD4+ T cells sorted from blood. This TCR came from a woman under 30 in good health. The chain is built from TRBV12-3 or TRBV12-4 and TRBJ2-3, with TRBD2 matching over 9 bases. CDR3 residues: CASSFVIAGARDTQYF. CDR3 nucleotide sequence: TGTGCCAGCAGTTTCGTAATAGCGGGGGCAAGGGATACGCAGTATTTT.